This TCR beta chain originates from a study of T cell repertoires in cytomegalovirus infection. Whole-study findings and limits: Identification of carriers of CMV plus the relevant HLA was performed using cumulative public TCR beta family frequency.

TCRdb recomputed calls from the reads with MiXCR, one row per CDR3 protein. The sample has around 99,000 distinct CDR3 sequences; about 30% are singletons. The germline CDR1 and CDR2 sequences are PRHDT and FYEKMQ (reference sequence). This CDR3 spans 12 amino acids. The V and J ends lost 5 bases and 5 bases respectively, with 10 bases between them. Turning to this clonotype: Its target is not known.

The sequence was obtained from a human donor in good health (CMV status not recorded). Some clones in this sample may be carry-over from other donors' samples. This chain connects TRBV13 to TRBJ2-7; no definite D call. This specimen consisted of CD8+ T cells from cultured PBMCs, obtained from culture after CMV antigen stimulation. For the CDR3, the DNA is TGTGCCAGCAGCCTACTTAGGGACGAGCAGTACTTC. This gives the protein CASSLLRDEQYF.